Listed below are T cell receptor beta chains from one sample, sequenced in a study of Tregs in tolerant kidney transplant recipients. Assay used: immunoSEQ multiplex PCR; TCRdb lists only in-frame clones, some missing. The sample has around 230,000 clones; around 82% are singletons. Source material: CD4+ T cells from blood. These receptors originate from a human donor in good health. CDR3s include the opening cysteine and the closing phenylalanine or tryptophan. The D gene is left open where the match is weak. Part of the rows lack a size; the others show once, few, many or a class for expanded clones.

abundance,d_gene,j_gene,v_gene,CDR3nt,CDR3aa
.,.,TRBJ2-7,TRBV5-6,TGTGCCAGCAGCTTGGTTGGTTACGAGCAGTACTTC,CASSLVGYEQYF
.,.,TRBJ2-5,TRBV5-1,TGCGCCAGCAGCTTGGCCCAAGAGACCCAGTACTTC,CASSLAQETQYF
.,.,TRBJ1-1,TRBV7-9,TGTGCCAGCAGCTTAGGGGTCCCGGGACGGAGGGACACTGAAGCTTTCTTT,CASSLGVPGRRDTEAFF
.,.,TRBJ1-6,TRBV6-5,TGTGCCAGCAGGGAACAGGGTAGGAATTCACCCCTCCACTTT,CASREQGRNSPLHF
.,.,TRBJ2-1,TRBV20-1,TGCAGTGCTAGCCTCAATGAGCAGTTCTTC,CSASLNEQFF
.,.,TRBJ1-1,TRBV11-1,TGTGCCAGCAGCTTAGTCAACATCGCACAGGGCCGTATTAACACTGAAGCTTTCTTT,CASSLVNIAQGRINTEAFF
.,.,TRBJ1-1,TRBV4-2,TGTGCCAGCAGCCCGACGACAAGGGCTATGAACACTGAAGCTTTCTTT,CASSPTTRAMNTEAFF
once,.,TRBJ1-1,TRBV5-1,TGCGCCAGCAGCTTGGTTGGGCAGGGCGCGAACACTGAAGCTTTCTTT,CASSLVGQGANTEAFF
few,TRBD1,TRBJ1-6,TRBV2,TGTGCCAGCCGACAGGGTCAACTTTCACCCCTCCACTTT,CASRQGQLSPLHF
few,TRBD2,TRBJ2-3,TRBV6-6,TGTGCCAGCAGTCAGACTAGCGGTTCAGATACGCAGTATTTT,CASSQTSGSDTQYF
.,.,TRBJ2-1,TRBV25-1,TGTGCCAGCAGTGAAACGGGAGAGAATGAGCAGTTCTTC,CASSETGENEQFF
.,.,TRBJ2-1,TRBV19,TGTGCCAGTAGTATTGGGGGCTACGATGAGCAGTTCTTC,CASSIGGYDEQFF
.,TRBD1,TRBJ1-2,TRBV7-9,TGTGCCAGCAGCTTAGGAACAGGGGGCGCAAAGGGCTACACCTTC,CASSLGTGGAKGYTF
.,.,TRBJ1-2,TRBV27,TGTGCCAGCAGTTTGGGGGGTGGGAGGGCCTCTATCTATGGCTACACCTTC,CASSLGGGRASIYGYTF
.,.,TRBJ1-1,TRBV9,TGTGCCAGCAGCCTCCCCCCGGTAGGGACCACTGAAGCTTTCTTT,CASSLPPVGTTEAFF
.,TRBD2,TRBJ2-5,TRBV5-1,TGCGCCAGCAGCTTCCTAGCGGGAGCCCCGGGGGAGACCCAGTACTTC,CASSFLAGAPGETQYF
few,TRBD1,TRBJ1-2,TRBV2,TGTGCCAGCAAAAAAGGGGACAGCCTCTATGGCTACACCTTC,CASKKGDSLYGYTF
.,TRBD2,TRBJ2-2,TRBV6-6,TGTGCCAGCAGCAAACTAGCGGGGGGTACCGGGGAGCTGTTTTTT,CASSKLAGGTGELFF
.,.,TRBJ1-1,TRBV5-1,TGCGCCAGCAGCTTGTATTGGGGTGGGGGGACTGAAGCTTTCTTT,CASSLYWGGGTEAFF
.,.,TRBJ2-5,TRBV18,TGTGCCAGCTCGGGACGAGGGGAGACCCAGTACTTC,CASSGRGETQYF
.,TRBD2,TRBJ2-1,TRBV11-2,TGTGCCAGCAGCTCTCCAGCGGGAGGGCGTAATGAGCAGTTCTTC,CASSSPAGGRNEQFF
few,.,TRBJ1-3,TRBV6-5,TGTGCCAGCAGACCTTACTCTGGAAACACCATATATTTT,CASRPYSGNTIYF
.,TRBD1,TRBJ1-6,TRBV11-2,TGTGCCAGCAGCCCCGACAGGGGCGATAATTCACCCCTCCACTTT,CASSPDRGDNSPLHF
.,.,TRBJ1-2,TRBV19,TGTGCCAGTAGGGGGGGCCTGAACTATGGCTACACCTTC,CASRGGLNYGYTF
.,.,TRBJ2-2,TRBV7-3,TGTGCCAGCAGCTTTTCGAACACCGGGGAGCTGTTTTTT,CASSFSNTGELFF
.,.,TRBJ1-1,TRBV5-4,TGTGCCAGCAGCCTGGCAGCTGGGATGAACACTGAAGCTTTCTTT,CASSLAAGMNTEAFF
.,.,TRBJ1-1,TRBV19,TGTGCCAGTAGTATTGGTTTGCGGGGTCGCGGGAACACTGAAGCTTTCTTT,CASSIGLRGRGNTEAFF
.,.,TRBJ1-4,TRBV2,TGTGCCAGCAGTTCAGAGGCTTCAACTAATGAAAAACTGTTTTTT,CASSSEASTNEKLFF